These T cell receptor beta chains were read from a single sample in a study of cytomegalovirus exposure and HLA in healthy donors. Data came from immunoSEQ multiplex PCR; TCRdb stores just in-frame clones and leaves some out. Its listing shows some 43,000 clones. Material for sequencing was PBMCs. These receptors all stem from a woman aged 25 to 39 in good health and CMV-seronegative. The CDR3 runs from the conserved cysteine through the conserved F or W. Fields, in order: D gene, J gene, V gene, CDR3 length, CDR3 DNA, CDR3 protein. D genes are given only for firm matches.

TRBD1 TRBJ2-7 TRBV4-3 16 TGCGCCAGCAGCCATCGGGACAGCCTCCGCTCCTACGAGCAGTACTTC CASSHRDSLRSYEQYF
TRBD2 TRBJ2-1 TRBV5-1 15 TGCGCCAGCAGCCCGCGGGGTAGCGGGGGTAATGAGCAGTTCTTC CASSPRGSGGNEQFF
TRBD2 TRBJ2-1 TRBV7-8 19 TGTGCCAGCAGCTTTCCCCCCCGAGGAACTAGCGGGAGCGGCGATGAGCAGTTCTTC CASSFPPRGTSGSGDEQFF
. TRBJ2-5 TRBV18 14 TGTGCCAGCTCACCACCGAATGGGAGAGAGACCCAGTACTTC CASSPPNGRETQYF
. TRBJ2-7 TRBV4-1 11 TGCGCCAGCAGCCCCGGGTACGAGCAGTACTTC CASSPGYEQYF
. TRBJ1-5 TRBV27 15 TGTGCCAGCAGTTTATCCAGGGGCAGCAATCAGCCCCAGCATTTT CASSLSRGSNQPQHF
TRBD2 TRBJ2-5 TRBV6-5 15 TGTGCCAGCAGACCACCGACTAGCGGGAGAGAGACCCAGTACTTC CASRPPTSGRETQYF
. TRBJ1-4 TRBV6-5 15 TGTGCCAGCAGTCCACAGGGTTCACCTAATGAAAAACTGTTTTTT CASSPQGSPNEKLFF
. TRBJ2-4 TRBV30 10 TGTGCCTCCGGGGAGAGCATTCAGTACTTC CASGESIQYF
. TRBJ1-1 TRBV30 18 TGTGCCTGGAGTTTGAGTCTGGGGCGGCGTTTCCCGAGGACTGAAGCTTTCTTT CAWSLSLGRRFPRTEAFF
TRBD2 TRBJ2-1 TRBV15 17 TGTGCCACCCCCATATATCCACTAGCGGGTAAAGTCAATGAGCAGTTCTTC CATPIYPLAGKVNEQFF
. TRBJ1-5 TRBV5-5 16 TGTGCCAGCAGCTCTACCCCCGGGACAACGAATCAGCCCCAGCATTTT CASSSTPGTTNQPQHF
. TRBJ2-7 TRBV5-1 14 TGCGCCAGCAGCTTGGGGGCAGGGGATGACGAGCAGTACTTC CASSLGAGDDEQYF
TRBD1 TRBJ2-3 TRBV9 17 TGTGCCAGCAGCGTAACCTTCCGGACAGGGGGTCCTAATACGCAGTATTTT CASSVTFRTGGPNTQYF
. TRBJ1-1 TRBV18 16 TGTGCCAGCTCACCAACGGGGATGGGGATGAACACTGAAGCTTTCTTT CASSPTGMGMNTEAFF
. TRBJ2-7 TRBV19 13 TGTGCCAGTAGTGTTGGACACCCCTACGAGCAGTACTTC CASSVGHPYEQYF
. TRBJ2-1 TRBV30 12 TGTGCCTGGAGTAGTATTACAAATGAGCAGTTCTTC CAWSSITNEQFF
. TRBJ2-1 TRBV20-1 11 TGCAGTGCTCAACAGGGTTATGAGCAGTTCTTC CSAQQGYEQFF
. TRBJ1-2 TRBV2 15 TGTGCCAGCAGTGAATACCTGATCGGCTCGAGGATCTACACCTTC CASSEYLIGSRIYTF
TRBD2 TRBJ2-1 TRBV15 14 TGTGCCACCAGCAGAGTGGTACGCGGGAGTGAGCAGTTCTTC CATSRVVRGSEQFF
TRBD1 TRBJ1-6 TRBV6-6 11 TGTGCCAGCCGGGACAGCCAAACCCTCCACTTT CASRDSQTLHF
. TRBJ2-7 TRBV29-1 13 TGCAGCGTTGAAGACAGGGGGGCCTACGAGCAGTACTTC CSVEDRGAYEQYF
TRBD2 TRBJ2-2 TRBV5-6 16 TGTGCCAGCAGCTTGACGCCTGGGGGGGACACCGGGGAGCTGTTTTTT CASSLTPGGDTGELFF
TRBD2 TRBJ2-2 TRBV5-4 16 TGTGCCAGCAGACGGACTAGCGGGAGAGGAACCGGGGAGCTGTTTTTT CASRRTSGRGTGELFF
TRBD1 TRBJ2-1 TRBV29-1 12 TGCAGAGCGGGACAGGGGGACAATGAGCAGTTCTTC CRAGQGDNEQFF
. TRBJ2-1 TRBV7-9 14 TGTGCCAGCAGCGCCAGGGGGGAGAGCGGGGAGCAGTTCTTC CASSARGESGEQFF
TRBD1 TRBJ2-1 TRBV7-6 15 TGTGCCAGCAGCTCGCCCGTTGACAGGGGCAATGAGCAGTTCTTC CASSSPVDRGNEQFF
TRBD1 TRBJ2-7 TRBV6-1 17 TGTGCCAGCAGTGACCCCACTCCACAGGGGGTAGCCTACGAGCAGTACTTC CASSDPTPQGVAYEQYF
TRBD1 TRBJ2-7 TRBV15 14 TGTGCCACCAGCGTCCGGGACAGCTCCTACGAGCAGTACTTC CATSVRDSSYEQYF
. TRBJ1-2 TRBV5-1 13 TGCGCCAGCAGCCCGACCCGACAGGTTGGCTACACCTTC CASSPTRQVGYTF
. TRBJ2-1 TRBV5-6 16 TGTGCCAGCAGCAAATGGGAGCTTCTAAATTACAATGAGCAGTTCTTC CASSKWELLNYNEQFF
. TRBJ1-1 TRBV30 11 TGTGCCTTCGACAGCGACACTGAAGCTTTCTTT CAFDSDTEAFF
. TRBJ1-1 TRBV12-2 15 TGTGCAAGTCGCTTAGCGACGAAGGACAGGGTTGAAGCTTTCTTT CASRLATKDRVEAFF
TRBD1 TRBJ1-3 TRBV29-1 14 TGCAGCGTTGGGGCGACAGGGCGTGGAAACACCATATATTTT CSVGATGRGNTIYF
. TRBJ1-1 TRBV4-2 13 TGTGCCAGCAGCCAACAGGGATACACTGAAGCTTTCTTT CASSQQGYTEAFF
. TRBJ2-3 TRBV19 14 TGTGCCAGTACCCTCGGGAGCAGCACAGATACGCAGTATTTT CASTLGSSTDTQYF
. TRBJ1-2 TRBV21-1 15 TGTGCCAGCAGCAAAGGGAGGGATACGAACTATGGCTACACCTTC CASSKGRDTNYGYTF
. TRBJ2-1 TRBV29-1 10 TGCAGCGTTGAGAGCAATGAGCAGTTCTTC CSVESNEQFF
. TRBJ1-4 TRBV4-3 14 TGCGCCAGCAGCCAAGATGTAGTTAATGAAAAACTGTTTTTT CASSQDVVNEKLFF
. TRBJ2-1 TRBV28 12 TGTGCCAGCAGTTCACTGGGTAGCGAGCAGTTCTTC CASSSLGSEQFF
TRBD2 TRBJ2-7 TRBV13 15 TGTGCCAGCAGCTTAGGGGCTAGCGGAGCATACGAGCAGTACTTC CASSLGASGAYEQYF
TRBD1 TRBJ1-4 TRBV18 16 TGTGCCAGCTCACCAATAGACAGGGCTGGGAATGAAAAACTGTTTTTT CASSPIDRAGNEKLFF
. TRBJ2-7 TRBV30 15 TGTGCCTGGAGTCCCTACCGGGCAGGGGCCTACGAGCAGTACTTC CAWSPYRAGAYEQYF
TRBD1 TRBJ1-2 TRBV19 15 TGTGCCAGTAGACCCGGACAGGGCTCCCTTGGGGGCTACACCTTC CASRPGQGSLGGYTF
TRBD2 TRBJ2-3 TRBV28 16 TGTGCCAGCAGTTCCATACTAGCGGGAAGAACAGATACGCAGTATTTT CASSSILAGRTDTQYF
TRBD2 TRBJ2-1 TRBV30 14 TGTGCCTGGACTACAGGACTAGCGGTCAATGAGCAGTTCTTC CAWTTGLAVNEQFF
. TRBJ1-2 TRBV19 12 TGTGCCGGAACAGACGATGGCTATGGCTACACCTTC CAGTDDGYGYTF
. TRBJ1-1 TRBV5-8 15 TGTGCCAGCAGCTGGGCGGACAGACAGAACACTGAAGCTTTCTTT CASSWADRQNTEAFF
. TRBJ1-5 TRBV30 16 TGTGCCTGGAGTGTACTTATGGCAGGGGCCTATCAGCCCCAGCATTTT CAWSVLMAGAYQPQHF
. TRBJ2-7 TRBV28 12 TGTGCCAGCAGCCCCGGGGGGCTTGAGCAGTACTTC CASSPGGLEQYF
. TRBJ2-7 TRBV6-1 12 TGTGCCAGCAGTGAAACGAGCTACGAGCAGTACTTC CASSETSYEQYF
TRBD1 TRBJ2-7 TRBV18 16 TGTGCCAGCTCACCACCGGTGGGACAGGGGGCCTACGAGCAGTACTTC CASSPPVGQGAYEQYF
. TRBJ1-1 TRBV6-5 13 TGTGCCAGCGTACGGGGGGATGACACTGAAGCTTTCTTT CASVRGDDTEAFF
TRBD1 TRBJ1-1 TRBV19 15 TGTGCCAGTAGTATCATGGGACAGGGGGCCAGTGAAGCTTTCTTT CASSIMGQGASEAFF
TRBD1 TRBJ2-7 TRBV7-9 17 TGTGCCAGCAGCCCCTCCCCTGGACAGGGGGGGAAATACGAGCAGTACTTC CASSPSPGQGGKYEQYF
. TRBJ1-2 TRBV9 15 TGTGCCAGCAGCGTAGGGCACCGTCTGATAAATGGCTACACCTTC CASSVGHRLINGYTF
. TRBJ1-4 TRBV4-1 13 TGCGCCAGCAGCCAAGAACAGGGAGAAAAACTGTTTTTT CASSQEQGEKLFF